The 14 T cell receptor beta chains presented below share a single source sample, sequenced in a study of shared T cell receptors in the human thymus. Assay: immunoSEQ multiplex PCR; the TCRdb copy retains only in-frame clones and omits some. The sample includes about 710,000 clones, about 87% of them seen just once. The sample was also linked to a second study, of human thymus T cells.

The sequencing sample was made of thymocytes. These receptors were taken from a boy under two years old with a congenital heart defect.

This clone turned up a few times. V gene TRBV4-1 combines with J gene TRBJ2-1; 15 bases match TRBD2. Losses at the gene ends were 1 base for V and 2 bases for J; bases not matched to a gene: 6. Germline CDR1 and CDR2: MGHRA and YSYEKL. The CDR3 loop spans 19 amino acids. The CDR3 DNA sequence: TGCGCCAGCAGCCAAGGCGGACTAGCGGGGGGGAGAACCTACAATGAGCAGTTCTTC. Amino acid sequence: CASSQGGLAGGRTYNEQFF.

The chain joins TRBV11-2 to TRBJ1-2; D is perhaps TRBD1 (6 bases). Trimming pared 5 bases from V and 5 bases from J, leaving 21 bases between. Germline V gene sequence: CDR1 SGHAT, CDR2 FQNNGV. The CDR3 runs to 16 residues. CDR3 in DNA: TGTGCCAGCAGCGCACACACCGGGACATCAAAATATGGCTACACCTTC. Protein sequence: CASSAHTGTSKYGYTF.

The V and J genes are TRBV7-9 and TRBJ2-7; TRBD2 is a possible D gene (6 bases). V was shortened by 5 bases and J by 3 bases, with 23 bases between the two germline ends. The CDR3 runs to 17 residues. The germline gives CDR1 SEHNR, CDR2 FQNEAQ (reference sequence). As DNA, the CDR3 is TGTGCCAGCAGCCTCACTTCCCCATGGGAGGCCGGCTACGAGCAGTACTTC. This sequence encodes CASSLTSPWEAGYEQYF. Full variable domain (rest looked up from reference TRBV7-9 and TRBJ2-7): DTGVSQNPRHKITKRGQNVTFRCDPISEHNRLYWYRQTLGQGPEFLTYFQNEAQLEKSRLLSDRFSAERPKGSFSTLEIQRTEQGDSAMYLCASSLTSPWEAGYEQYFGPGTRLTVT.

The rearrangement links TRBV5-1 to TRBJ1-3; TRBD1 aligns across 9 bases. The length of the CDR3 is 16 residues. Germline V lookup: CDR1 SGHRS, CDR2 YFSETQ. The ends lost 0 bases at V and 2 bases at J; junction bases unmatched: 3. The CDR3 bases are TGCGCCAGCAGCTTGGAGGGACAGGGCACTGGAAACACCATATATTTT. This codes for CASSLEGQGTGNTIYF.

The count of this clone is one. This chain links TRBV4-1 with TRBJ2-3, with D unclear. The germline gives CDR1 MGHRA, CDR2 YSYEKL. The CDR3 length is 16 residues. Trimming took 0 bases from V and 2 from J, leaving 12 bases between them. CDR3 sequence: CASSQDRSAPTDTQYF. DNA of the CDR3: TGCGCCAGCAGCCAAGACCGGAGCGCTCCCACAGATACGCAGTATTTT.

V and J are TRBV7-9 and TRBJ2-1; 10 bases align to TRBD2. This CDR3 has 16 residues. With 1 base clipped from V and 6 bases from J, the junction kept 6 bases outside the gene matches. Germline-derived CDR1 and CDR2 are SEHNR and FQNEAQ (reference sequence). The CDR3 is CASSLVLAGGGNEQFF. Written as DNA, the CDR3 is TGTGCCAGCAGCTTAGTCTTAGCGGGGGGAGGCAATGAGCAGTTCTTC. The full variable domain, completed using reference TRBV7-9 and TRBJ2-1, is DTGVSQNPRHKITKRGQNVTFRCDPISEHNRLYWYRQTLGQGPEFLTYFQNEAQLEKSRLLSDRFSAERPKGSFSTLEIQRTEQGDSAMYLCASSLVLAGGGNEQFFGPGTRLTVL.

The gene calls are TRBV15 and TRBJ2-2; 9 bases are a match to TRBD2. J lost 3 bases, V lost 0 bases, and 14 bases had no gene match. The CDR3 has 20 amino acids. The V gene's germline CDR1 is LNHNV and CDR2 YYDKDF (reference sequence). CDR3 amino acids: CATSRDKALRGGRDTGELFF. CDR3 in DNA: TGTGCCACCAGCAGAGATAAGGCGTTGCGGGGGGGCCGGGACACCGGGGAGCTGTTTTTT.

V and J are TRBV27 and TRBJ2-7; TRBD1 matches 7 bases. Trimming took 6 bases from V and 3 from J; bases not matched to a gene: 8. Germline loops: CDR1 MNHEY, CDR2 SMNVEV (reference sequence). The CDR3 has 14 residues. The CDR3 here is CASRPDRVDYEQYF. The DNA for the CDR3 is TGTGCCAGCAGGCCTGACAGGGTCGACTACGAGCAGTACTTC.

The chain joins TRBV11-2 to TRBJ2-7; 8 nucleotides match TRBD2. CDR3 length equals 16 residues. V dropped 0 bases and J dropped 1; count of bases not matched to a gene: 5. Germline V gives CDR1 SGHAT, CDR2 FQNNGV. DNA of the CDR3: TGTGCCAGCAGCTTAGATAGACTAGCGCCTTCCTACGAGCAGTACTTC. Translated: CASSLDRLAPSYEQYF.

The chain uses TRBV14 and TRBJ2-5; no clear D gene. V was trimmed by 1 base and J by 0 bases, leaving 9 bases between them. The CDR3 consists of 15 residues. Germline V gives CDR1 SGHDN, CDR2 FVKESK. The CDR3 here is CASSQGRDNQETQYF. DNA of the CDR3: TGTGCCAGCAGCCAAGGAAGAGACAACCAAGAGACCCAGTACTTC.

This clone occurred once. The genes are TRBV28 and TRBJ2-7; TRBD2 matches 9 bases. V shed 2 bases and J 3 bases; nucleotides not matched to a gene: 8. CDR1 is MDHEN, CDR2 SYDVKM, per germline. The CDR3 is 16 amino acids. The CDR3 DNA follows: TGTGCCAGCAGTTTAAGGTTGGCTAGCGGGGACTACGAGCAGTACTTC. As protein: CASSLRLASGDYEQYF.

J is TRBJ1-5 and V is TRBV5-6, with a weak D call TRBD1 (5 bases). This CDR3 contains 16 residues. V was pared by 3 bases and J by 0 bases, with 13 bases between. The germline V gene has CDR1 SGHDT and CDR2 YYEEEE. CDR3 DNA sequence: TGTGCCAGCAGCTCGCGACAGACAACTAGCAATCAGCCCCAGCATTTT. Its translation is CASSSRQTTSNQPQHF.

This sequence joins TRBV5-6 and TRBJ1-4; D remains unclear. Trimming took 0 bases from V and 5 from J, leaving 14 bases between them. This CDR3 has 16 amino acids. CDR1 is SGHDT, CDR2 YYEEEE, per germline. The CDR3 sequence is CASSLAGLAGNEKLFF. The CDR3 DNA reads TGTGCCAGCAGCTTGGCCGGTCTCGCCGGGAATGAAAAACTGTTTTTT.

The V gene is TRBV28, the J gene TRBJ2-5, with 10 bases identical to TRBD1. The junction had 8 bases not matched to a gene; V was cut back by 2 bases and J by 5 bases. Per the germline V gene, CDR1 is MDHEN and CDR2 is SYDVKM. The CDR3 is 16 residues long. In DNA, the CDR3 is TGTGCCAGCAGTTTACCCTTGACAGGGGGCTTGGAGACCCAGTACTTC. It specifies CASSLPLTGGLETQYF.